This T cell receptor beta chain was recovered during a study of T-cell reconstitution after alpha-beta-depleted transplantation in children. Whole-study findings and limits: About two months after transplant, alpha-beta T cells reportedly came from several hundred expanded graft clones. Some patients' high day-60 TCRbeta diversity was traced to surviving recipient T cells and thymic progenitors. After one year, T-cell counts and TCRbeta diversity mostly came from new T cells.

Construction of the TCRbeta library involved unique molecular identifiers. TCRdb re-analysed the PCR reads in MiXCR, keeping a single row per CDR3 protein. The sample records fewer than 550,000 distinct CDR3 sequences, 11% being singletons. A note on this clonotype: Its antigen is unidentified.

V lost 3 bases and J 8 bases, leaving 10 bases between the germline ends. The CDR3 contains 11 residues. Germline V gene data show CDR1 as DFQATT and CDR2 as SNEGSKA (reference sequence). The receptor comes from a female patient under 10 years old who had a stem cell transplant for aplastic anemia, so the T cells may come from the graft donor. The genes are TRBV20-1 and TRBJ1-2; no definite D call. Source: PBMCs, mostly from graft donor cells, taken 180 days after TCRalphabeta/CD19-depleted stem cell transplant. The DNA for the CDR3 is TGCAGTGCTAGGCCCTGGGAGGGCTACACCTTC. This gives the protein CSARPWEGYTF.